This entry describes one T cell receptor beta chain. Trimming removed 5 bases from V and 5 bases from J, with 21 bases in between. The CDR3 runs to 16 residues. Germline CDR1 reads LGHDT; CDR2 reads YNNKEL (reference sequence). As for time point: newly diagnosed GD, antithyroid drugs for less than 3 months. With RNA extracted from PBMCs as input, the TCR library was made. The data stem from a study of regulatory T cells in long-lasting Graves disease. To make TCR beta libraries, researchers used iRepertoire HTBI primers and Arm-PCR of CDR3 regions. A single record per CDR3 protein comes from TCRdb applying MiXCR to the multiplex PCR reads. The data show about 530,000 distinct CDR3 sequences, around 16% seen once. The sample also formed part of further work on T cells in Graves' hyperthyroidism and ophthalmopathy.

The specimen comprised peripheral blood mononuclear cells (PBMCs), sampled at new diagnosis, from a patient treated with antithyroid drugs. The TCR comes from a woman in her forties or fifties with Graves disease. V is TRBV3-1 and J is TRBJ1-2, with D perhaps matching TRBD1 (6 bases). CDR3 region: CASSTLGGASNYGYTF. The CDR3 bases are TGTGCCAGCAGCACCCTGGGGGGGGCGAGTAATTATGGCTACACCTTC.